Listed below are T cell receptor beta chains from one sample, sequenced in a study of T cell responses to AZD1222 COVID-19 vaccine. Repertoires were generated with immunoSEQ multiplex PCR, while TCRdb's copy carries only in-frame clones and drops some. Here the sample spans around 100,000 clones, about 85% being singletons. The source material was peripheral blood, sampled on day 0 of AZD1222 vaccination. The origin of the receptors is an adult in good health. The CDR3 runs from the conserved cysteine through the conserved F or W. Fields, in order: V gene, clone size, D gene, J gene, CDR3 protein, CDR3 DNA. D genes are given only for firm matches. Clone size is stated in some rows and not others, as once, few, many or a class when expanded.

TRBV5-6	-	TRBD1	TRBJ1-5	CASSTGTGLSNQPQHF	TGTGCCAGCAGCACCGGGACAGGGTTGTCCAATCAGCCCCAGCATTTT
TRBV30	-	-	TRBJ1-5	CAWSANKGFNQPQHF	TGTGCCTGGAGTGCCAACAAGGGGTTCAATCAGCCCCAGCATTTT
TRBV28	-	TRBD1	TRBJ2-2	CASRLETGSTGELFF	TGTGCCAGCAGGCTAGAGACAGGGAGTACCGGGGAGCTGTTTTTT
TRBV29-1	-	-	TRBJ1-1	CSVEVEVNTEAFF	TGCAGCGTTGAGGTGGAGGTGAACACTGAAGCTTTCTTT
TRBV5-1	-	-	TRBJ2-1	CASSWDLNNEQFF	TGCGCCAGCAGCTGGGACTTAAACAATGAGCAGTTCTTC
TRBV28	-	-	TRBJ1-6	CASRPGLNSPLHF	TGTGCCAGCAGACCGGGCCTTAATTCACCCCTCCACTTT
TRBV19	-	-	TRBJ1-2	CASSIQAYGYTF	TGTGCCAGTAGTATACAAGCATATGGCTACACCTTC
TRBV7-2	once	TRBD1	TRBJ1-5	CASSSTGDQPQHF	TGTGCCAGCAGCTCGACAGGGGATCAGCCCCAGCATTTT
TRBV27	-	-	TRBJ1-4	CASSGWNEKLFF	TGTGCCAGCAGTGGGTGGAATGAAAAACTGTTTTTT
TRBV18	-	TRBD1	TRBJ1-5	CASSIGQGRDQPQHF	TGTGCCAGCTCCATCGGACAGGGGCGTGATCAGCCCCAGCATTTT
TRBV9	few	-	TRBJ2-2	CASSVDGSTGELFF	TGTGCCAGCAGCGTCGACGGATCCACCGGGGAGCTGTTTTTT
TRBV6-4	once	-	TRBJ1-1	CASSVEWSTEAFF	TGTGCCAGCAGTGTTGAATGGTCGACTGAAGCTTTCTTT
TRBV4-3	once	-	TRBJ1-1	CASSQDPQENTEAFF	TGCGCCAGCAGCCAAGACCCCCAGGAGAACACTGAAGCTTTCTTT
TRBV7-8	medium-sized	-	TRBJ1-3	CASSPRVGTSGNTIYF	TGTGCCAGCAGCCCGCGGGTAGGGACGTCTGGAAACACCATATATTTT
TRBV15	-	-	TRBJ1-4	CATSRVHEKLFF	TGTGCCACCAGCAGAGTTCACGAAAAACTGTTTTTT
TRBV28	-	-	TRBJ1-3	CASSFSGTGNTIYF	TGTGCCAGCAGTTTTTCAGGGACAGGAAACACCATATATTTT
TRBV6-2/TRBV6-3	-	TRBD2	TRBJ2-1	CASSPQPGLAGGVYNEQFF	TGTGCCAGCAGTCCCCAACCGGGACTAGCGGGAGGGGTCTACAATGAGCAGTTCTTC
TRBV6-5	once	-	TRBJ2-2	CASSYGGVNTGELFF	TGTGCCAGCAGTTATGGGGGAGTAAACACCGGGGAGCTGTTTTTT
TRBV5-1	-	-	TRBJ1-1	CASSSHPGVTEAFF	TGCGCCAGCAGCTCCCATCCAGGGGTAACTGAAGCTTTCTTT
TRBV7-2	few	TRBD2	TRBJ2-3	CASSPYTGLVRVTQYF	TGTGCCAGCAGCCCATACACGGGACTAGTCAGGGTTACGCAGTATTTT
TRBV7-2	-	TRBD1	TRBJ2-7	CASSLWGTVSYEQYF	TGTGCCAGCAGCTTATGGGGGACAGTGTCCTACGAGCAGTACTTC
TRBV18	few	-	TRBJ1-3	CASSWDTSSGNTIYF	TGTGCCAGCTCATGGGACACCAGCTCTGGAAACACCATATATTTT
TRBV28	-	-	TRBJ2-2	CASSLNSWERRNTGELFF	TGTGCCAGCAGTTTAAATAGTTGGGAGCGTCGAAACACCGGGGAGCTGTTTTTT
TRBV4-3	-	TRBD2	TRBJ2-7	CASSQDGGGTPYF	TGCGCCAGCAGCCAAGATGGGGGGGGGACTCCTTACTTC
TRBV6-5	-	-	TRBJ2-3	CASSFLTSTDTQYF	TGTGCCAGCAGCTTCCTTACTAGCACAGATACGCAGTATTTT
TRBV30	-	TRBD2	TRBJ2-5	CAWNRLAGSAETQYF	TGTGCCTGGAACAGACTAGCGGGAAGTGCGGAGACCCAGTACTTC
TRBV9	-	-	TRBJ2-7	CASSVEESPYEQYF	TGTGCCAGCAGCGTAGAGGAGAGTCCCTACGAGCAGTACTTC
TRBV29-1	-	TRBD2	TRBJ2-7	CSAEGLAGGPAYEQYF	TGCAGCGCCGAGGGGCTAGCGGGAGGGCCCGCCTACGAGCAGTACTTC
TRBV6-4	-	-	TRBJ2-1	CASSDSANNEQFF	TGTGCCAGCAGTGACTCTGCTAACAATGAGCAGTTCTTC
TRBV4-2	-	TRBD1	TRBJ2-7	CASSRRGDRLSGPSYEQYF	TGTGCCAGCAGCAGGAGAGGGGACAGGCTATCAGGTCCCTCCTACGAGCAGTACTTC
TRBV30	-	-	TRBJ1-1	CAWSLTGDTEAFF	TGTGCCTGGAGTCTGACAGGCGATACTGAAGCTTTCTTT
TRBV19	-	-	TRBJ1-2	CASSAPQGYYGYTF	TGTGCCAGTAGTGCTCCACAGGGCTACTATGGCTACACCTTC
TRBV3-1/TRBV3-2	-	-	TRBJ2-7	CASSPTMPQAYEQYF	TGTGCCAGCAGCCCGACTATGCCCCAAGCCTACGAGCAGTACTTC
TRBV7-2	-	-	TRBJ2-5	CASSSARGLQETQYF	TGTGCCAGCAGCTCCGCCCGAGGACTCCAAGAGACCCAGTACTTC
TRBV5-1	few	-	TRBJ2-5	CASSTLPAGGRQETQYF	TGCGCCAGCAGCACCCTCCCTGCCGGGGGTAGGCAAGAGACCCAGTACTTC
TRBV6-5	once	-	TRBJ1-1	CASSSRPNTEAFF	TGTGCCAGCAGTTCTAGACCAAACACTGAAGCTTTCTTT
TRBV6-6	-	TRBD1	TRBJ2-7	CASSYSWDRETYEQYF	TGTGCCAGCAGTTACAGTTGGGACAGGGAGACCTACGAGCAGTACTTC
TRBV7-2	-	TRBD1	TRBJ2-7	CASSSRDRVYEQYF	TGTGCCAGCAGCTCCCGGGACAGGGTGTACGAGCAGTACTTC
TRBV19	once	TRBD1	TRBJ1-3	CASSSDYRGLYGNTIYF	TGTGCCAGTAGTTCCGATTACAGGGGGCTTTATGGAAACACCATATATTTT
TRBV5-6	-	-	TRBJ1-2	CASSLAWGGSYGYTF	TGTGCCAGCAGCTTGGCATGGGGAGGAAGCTATGGCTACACCTTC
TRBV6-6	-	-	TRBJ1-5	CASMVTSRQPQHF	TGTGCCAGCATGGTGACGTCTCGGCAGCCCCAGCATTTT
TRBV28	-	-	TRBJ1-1	CASRLRSGGTEAFF	TGTGCCAGCAGGTTAAGGTCAGGTGGCACTGAAGCTTTCTTT
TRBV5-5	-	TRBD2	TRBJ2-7	CASSLDVAGSYEQYF	TGTGCCAGCAGCTTGGACGTAGCGGGCTCCTACGAGCAGTACTTC
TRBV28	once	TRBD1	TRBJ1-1	CASSFNRGLTEAFF	TGTGCCAGCAGTTTCAACAGGGGGCTCACTGAAGCTTTCTTT
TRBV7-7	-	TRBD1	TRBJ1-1	CASSSAPGQGRSNTEAFF	TGTGCCAGCAGCTCCGCCCCGGGACAGGGGCGGTCGAACACTGAAGCTTTCTTT
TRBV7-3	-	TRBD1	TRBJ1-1	CASSLQGDTEAFF	TGTGCCAGCAGCTTACAGGGGGACACTGAAGCTTTCTTT
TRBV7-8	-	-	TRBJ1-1	CASSFPSGPLNTEAFF	TGTGCCAGCAGCTTCCCCTCCGGCCCACTGAACACTGAAGCTTTCTTT
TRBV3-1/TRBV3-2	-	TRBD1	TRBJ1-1	CASSPWTGGFAEAFF	TGTGCCAGCAGCCCCTGGACAGGGGGGTTTGCTGAAGCTTTCTTT
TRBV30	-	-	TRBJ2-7	CAWSGRQGHYEQYF	TGTGCCTGGAGTGGGAGGCAGGGGCACTACGAGCAGTACTTC